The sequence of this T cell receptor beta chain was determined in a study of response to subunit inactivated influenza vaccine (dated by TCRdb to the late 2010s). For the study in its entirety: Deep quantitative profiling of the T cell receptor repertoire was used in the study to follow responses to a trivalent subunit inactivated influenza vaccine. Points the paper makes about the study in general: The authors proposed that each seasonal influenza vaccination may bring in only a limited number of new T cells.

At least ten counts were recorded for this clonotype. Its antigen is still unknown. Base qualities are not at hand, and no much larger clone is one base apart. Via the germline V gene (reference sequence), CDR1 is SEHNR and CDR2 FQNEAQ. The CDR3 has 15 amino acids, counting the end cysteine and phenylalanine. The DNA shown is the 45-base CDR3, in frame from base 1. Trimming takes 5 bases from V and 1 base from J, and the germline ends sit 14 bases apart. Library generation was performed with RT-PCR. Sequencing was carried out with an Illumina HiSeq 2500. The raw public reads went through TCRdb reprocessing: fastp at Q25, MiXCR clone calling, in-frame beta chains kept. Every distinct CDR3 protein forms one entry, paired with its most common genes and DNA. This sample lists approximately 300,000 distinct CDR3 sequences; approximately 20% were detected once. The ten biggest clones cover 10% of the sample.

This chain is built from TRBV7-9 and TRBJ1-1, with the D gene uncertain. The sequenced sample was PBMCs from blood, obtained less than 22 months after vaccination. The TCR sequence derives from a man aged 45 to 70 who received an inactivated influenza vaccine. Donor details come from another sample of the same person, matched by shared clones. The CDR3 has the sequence CASSPSGRGNTEAFF. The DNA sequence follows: TGTGCCAGCAGCCCGAGTGGAAGAGGGAACACTGAAGCTTTCTTT. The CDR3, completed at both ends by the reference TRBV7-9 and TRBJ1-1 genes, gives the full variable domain DTGVSQNPRHKITKRGQNVTFRCDPISEHNRLYWYRQTLGQGPEFLTYFQNEAQLEKSRLLSDRFSAERPKGSFSTLEIQRTEQGDSAMYLCASSPSGRGNTEAFFGQGTRLTVV.